The clone carrying this TCR beta chain has at least ten counts. Its antigen is unknown. V lost 4 bases to trimming and J lost 7 bases; unmatched junction nucleotides: 14. Germline loops: CDR1 SGHRS, CDR2 YFSETQ. There are 17 residues in the CDR3. As it was prepared, the TCRbeta library received unique molecular identifiers. MiXCR, applied by TCRdb to the PCR reads, yields one record per CDR3 protein. The sample carries around 700,000 distinct CDR3 sequences, around 13% recorded once. This specimen belongs to a study of T-cell reconstitution after alpha-beta-depleted transplantation in children. General study points: A year had passed since transplant, and T-cell counts and diversity by then came mostly from newly produced T cells.

The receptor was isolated from a girl aged 2-15 years with congenital amegakaryocytic thrombocytopenia, due to receive a stem cell transplant. The rearrangement joins TRBV5-1 to TRBJ2-2; 9 bases align to TRBD2. The starting material was PBMCs, obtained before TCRalphabeta/CD19-depleted stem cell transplant. CDR3 nucleotides: TGCGCCAGCAGCCTACGTAGTAGCGGGAGTATCGGCGGGGAGCTGTTTTTT. Amino acid sequence: CASSLRSSGSIGGELFF.